Given below is one TCR beta chain in context. Its antigen is unidentified. CD4+ cells yielded CD45RA+ naive and CD45RA-negative memory subsets. The data stem from a study of shared clonotypes between healthy human individuals. Trimming removed 3 bases from V and 11 bases from J; junction bases left unmatched: 13. CDR1 is MDHEN and CDR2 is SYDVKM in the germline V gene. The CDR3 is 15 amino acids. General study points: In general, naive subsets displayed greater estimated richness than memory subsets did. Non-shared clonotypes were found to have lower generation probabilities than the clonotypes that were shared by all four of the sorted-subset donors.

The material for each subset, its genomic DNA, was split evenly across several immunoSEQ plates. Sequencing used immunoSEQ multiplex PCR; TCRdb keeps in-frame clones, though not all of them. This repertoire shows 2 million to 2.5 million clones, just under 95% found once; its top ten account for roughly 0.34%. Sequencing was performed on naive CD4+ T cells from PBMCs. Noted subset: CD45RA+ positively selected. The chain has TRBV28 and TRBJ1-5; the match to TRBD1 covers 7 bases. The TCR originated in a man in his late teens or twenties in good health. Some clones in this sample may be carry-over from other donors' samples. The CDR3 spells CASSLTGRTMRAQHF. CDR3 nucleotide sequence: TGTGCCAGCAGTTTGACAGGGCGCACCATGCGGGCCCAGCATTTT. Full variable domain (rest looked up from reference TRBV28 and TRBJ1-5): DVKVTQSSRYLVKRTGEKVFLECVQDMDHENMFWYRQDPGLGLRLIYFSYDVKMKEKGDIPEGYSVSREKKERFSLILESASTNQTSMYLCASSLTGRTMRAQHFGDGTRLSIL.